This T cell receptor beta chain derives from a study of siplizumab effects on memory and regulatory T cells. TCRdb's copy holds only in-frame clones and misses some; the assay was immunoSEQ multiplex PCR. The data show about 100,000 clones, 94% seen once. In germline, CDR1 is SGHTS, CDR2 YDEGEE. J gave up 2 bases and V 4 bases, and 11 bases lay outside the gene matches. The CDR3 is 16 amino acids. The sequence derives from a human donor in good health. The J gene is TRBJ2-5, the V gene TRBV5-8; 7 bases match TRBD2. The sequenced sample consisted of Tregs sorted from blood. The CDR3 loop is CASSPGLDRLQETQYF. In DNA, the CDR3 is TGTGCCAGCAGCCCCGGACTAGATCGGCTTCAAGAGACCCAGTACTTC. Complete variable domain (other parts from reference TRBV5-8 and TRBJ2-5): EAGVTQSPTHLIKTRGQQATLRCSPISGHTSVYWYQQALGLGLQFLLWYDEGEERNRGNFPPRFSGRQFPNYSSELNVNALELEDSALYLCASSPGLDRLQETQYFGPGTRLLVL.